A selection of T cell receptor beta chains follows, all from one sample in a study of response to subunit inactivated influenza vaccine. TCRdb recomputed calls from the RT-PCR reads with MiXCR, one row per CDR3 protein. The sample lists hundreds of thousands of distinct CDR3 sequences; 15% to 18% were seen once. Here the sequenced sample was PBMCs from blood, taken 12 days after vaccination. All receptors come from a man aged 45-60 years who received an inactivated influenza vaccine. Both conserved end residues are trimmed from each CDR3.

>TRBV10-3
AITNPAASTDTQY
>TRBV7-2
ASSLEGYGLTDTQY
>TRBV5-1
ASSLGAGPGVQF
>TRBV24-1
ATSDSTPRGLGNEQY
>TRBV29-1
SVVSPVQETQY
>TRBV5-1
ASSLEGTGGNEQF
>TRBV4-1
ASSLTLTGSTYEQY
>TRBV20-1
SASGPLAGGREQF
>TRBV2
ASSEETGDYGYT
>TRBV25-1
ASSPSGQSYEQY
>TRBV7-2
ASSPGGVVSHEQF
>TRBV7-9
ASRQAGTGDFEQY
>TRBV7-2
ASSPDRQLNTEAF
>TRBV2
AGGTVYGYT
>TRBV6-5
ASSYPADRGTYEQY
>TRBV12-3/TRBV12-4
ASSFADTIY